The subject of this entry is one T cell receptor beta chain. This sample stems from a study of blood T cell repertoires in COVID-19. Across the whole study: Whether acute or convalescent, the COVID-19 samples came from the United States, Italy and Spain.

In the original analysis: Amplification of reference gene primers provided the estimated nucleated cell counts. Produced via immunoSEQ multiplex PCR; TCRdb's table is partial and in-frame only. V and J calls and clone size are copied from that table; D and trimming were computed from the DNA. The sample contains 340,000 or so clones, 65% to 90% of which appear only once. Participant ages covered about 18 to 95 years across about two dozen US areas. Participants were placed into cohorts based on the clinical history they reported. CDR1 SGHTA and CDR2 FQGNSA come from the germline V gene. The V and J ends lost 5 bases and 7 bases respectively, with 17 bases between them. The CDR3 consists of 15 residues.

The origin of this receptor is a woman aged 40 to 50 with acute COVID-19. This chain joins TRBV7-2 and TRBJ1-4; D is possibly TRBD1 (6 bases). Sequenced: PBMCs or T cells enriched from blood (not recorded which). CDR3 sequence: CASSPSQGRSEKLFF. The CDR3 DNA sequence: TGTGCCAGCAGCCCCTCACAGGGACGCAGTGAAAAACTGTTTTTT.